Only a few counts were recorded for the clone carrying this TCR beta chain. This entry is derived from a study of blood T cell repertoires in COVID-19. Study information: Collection of acute and convalescent COVID-19 samples took place in the United States, Italy and Spain.

The authors' processing: Amplification with reference gene primers provided the estimates of nucleated cell counts. Data came from immunoSEQ multiplex PCR; TCRdb stores just in-frame clones and leaves some out. For V, J and clone size, that table is used; D and trimming come from the DNA. The profile shows about 32,000 clones, roughly 88% of them singletons. J gave up 10 bases and V 2 bases, and 7 bases lay outside the gene matches. The V gene's germline CDR1 is MNHEY and CDR2 SVGAGI. The CDR3 length is 16 residues. The TCR originated in a man between 65 and 85 years old with active or convalescent COVID-19. The chain combines TRBV6-5 with TRBJ1-6, with 11 nucleotides matching TRBD1. Material for sequencing was peripheral blood. The CDR3, as DNA: TGTGCCAGCAGTTACGCCGCCGGGACAGGGGGATCACCCCTCCACTTT. Protein product: CASSYAAGTGGSPLHF.